These 17 T cell receptor beta chains share one sample of origin, sequenced in a study of CD8 T cells in Susac syndrome. Random-hexamer reverse transcription was applied to roughly 0.5 to 1 ug RNA. Via MiXCR, TCRdb re-called the immunoSEQ multiplex PCR reads, giving one row per CDR3 protein. The table lists 100,000 to 150,000 distinct CDR3 sequences, about 95% of them singletons. Sequenced input: CD8+ T cells from PBMCs. The source of these receptors is a human donor with Susac syndrome.

The chain employs TRBV11-1 and TRBJ1-1, with D hard to call. With 4 bases removed from V and 5 bases from J, the gap between germline ends came to 11 bases. CDR3 length: 13 residues. Germline V gene sequence: CDR1 SGHAT, CDR2 FQDESV (reference sequence). The CDR3 loop reads CASSSGRGTEAFF. The DNA for the CDR3 is TGTGCCAGCAGCTCCGGACGTGGAACTGAAGCTTTCTTT.

This clonotype was seen a handful of times. The CDR3 DNA follows: TGCAGTGCTAGAGATCAGGGGGACACTGAAGCTTTCTTT. Translation: CSARDQGDTEAFF. The gene calls are TRBV20-1 and TRBJ1-1; 7 nucleotides line up with TRBD1. V shed 0 bases and J 3 bases; nucleotides not matched to a gene: 1. The CDR3 is 13 amino acids. Germline V gene sequence: CDR1 DFQATT, CDR2 SNEGSKA (reference sequence).

The V gene is TRBV6-5, the J gene TRBJ1-1; no reliable D call. This CDR3 contains 14 residues. Germline assignment: CDR1 MNHEY and CDR2 SVGAGI. Trimming took off 4 bases at V and 1 base at J, with 10 bases between the two ends. The CDR3 coding sequence is TGTGCCAGCAGTTCTGACGGATCGAACACTGAAGCTTTCTTT. Encoded protein: CASSSDGSNTEAFF.

The count of this clonotype is one. The V call is TRBV9, the J call TRBJ1-1; TRBD1 aligns across 8 bases. The V gene's germline CDR1 is SGDLS and CDR2 YYNGEE. The CDR3 sequence is 18 residues long. J lost 1 base, V lost 1 base, and 12 bases had no gene match. DNA of the CDR3: TGTGCCAGCAGCGTATCAGGGGGCGACGTCTTCACGAACACTGAAGCTTTCTTT. It translates to CASSVSGGDVFTNTEAFF.

The chain has TRBV13 and TRBJ1-2, with TRBD1 identical over 9 bases. The CDR3 totals 15 residues. V dropped 5 bases and J dropped 3; count of bases not matched to a gene: 7. The germline V gene encodes CDR1 PRHDT and CDR2 FYEKMQ (reference sequence). CDR3 nucleotide sequence: TGTGCCAGCAGCGTCGGGACAGGGCGAGACTATGGCTACACCTTC. This sequence encodes CASSVGTGRDYGYTF.

In its sample, this clonotype was seen once. The V gene is TRBV27, the J gene TRBJ2-7; TRBD1 matches 7 bases. With 5 bases clipped from V and 1 base from J, the junction kept 5 bases outside the gene matches. The CDR3 runs 14 residues. The germline CDR1 and CDR2 sequences are MNHEY and SMNVEV (reference sequence). CDR3 protein: CASSIQGSSYEQYF. CDR3 bases: TGTGCCAGCAGTATACAGGGGTCATCCTACGAGCAGTACTTC.

CDR3 DNA sequence: TGTGCCAGCAGCAAAGTTGGGACCGAACATACCAATCAGCCCCAGCATTTT. Protein product: CASSKVGTEHTNQPQHF. The V gene is TRBV21-1, the J gene TRBJ1-5; the table assigns TRBD1, which was not confirmed against the DNA. TRBV21-1 is tagged as a pseudogene. This CDR3 region has 17 residues.

This clonotype was observed a handful of times. V and J are TRBV6-1 and TRBJ2-3, with D possibly matching TRBD1 (6 bases). The V gene lost 1 base and the J gene lost 2 bases, with 10 bases spanning the gap. Germline V gene data show CDR1 as MNHNS and CDR2 as SASEGT. The CDR3 sequence is 15 residues long. Here the CDR3 reads CASSEGTGHTDTQYF. CDR3 bases: TGTGCCAGCAGTGAAGGTACAGGGCACACAGATACGCAGTATTTT.

The chain recombines TRBV7-2 with TRBJ2-1; TRBD1 aligns across 11 bases. This CDR3 comprises 17 residues. The junction had 11 bases not matched to a gene; V was cut back by 4 bases and J by 6 bases. Germline lookup yields CDR1 SGHTA and CDR2 FQGNSA. The CDR3 nucleotides read TGTGCCAGCAGCTCCCACGGGGGGGACAGGGGGTTCAATGAGCAGTTCTTC. Protein product: CASSSHGGDRGFNEQFF.

V and J are TRBV5-4 and TRBJ2-1; 10 bases are a match to TRBD1. The junction had 12 bases not matched to a gene; V was cut back by 4 bases and J by 8 bases. Germline V lookup: CDR1 SGHNT, CDR2 YYREEE (reference sequence). The CDR3 has 16 amino acids. CDR3 nucleotides: TGTGCCAGCAGCGGAACCGGGACAGGGGACGTTGATGAGCAGTTCTTC. It translates to CASSGTGTGDVDEQFF.

The J gene is TRBJ2-1, the V gene TRBV19, with D tentatively TRBD2 (6 bases). There are 14 residues in the CDR3. Looked up from germline, CDR1 is LNHDA and CDR2 is SQIVND (reference sequence). The V end was cut by 3 bases, the J end by 1 base, with 7 bases between. CDR3 region: CASSIGGSYNEQFF. In DNA form, the CDR3 reads TGTGCCAGTAGTATCGGGGGATCCTACAATGAGCAGTTCTTC.

The V and J genes are TRBV4-1 and TRBJ2-2; no clear D gene. Germline-derived CDR1 and CDR2 are MGHRA and YSYEKL. This CDR3 is 14 amino acids long. Between the trimmed V and J ends, which lost 1 base and 1 base, there was a span of 4 bases. Here the CDR3 reads CASSQGWNTGELFF. The CDR3 nucleotides are TGCGCCAGCAGCCAAGGATGGAACACCGGGGAGCTGTTTTTT.

The DNA of the CDR3 is TGTGCCAGCAGCCCGGGGGGACAGGAGAGCTCTGGAAACACCATATATTTT. This gives the protein CASSPGGQESSGNTIYF. This chain links TRBV9 with TRBJ1-3; 8 bases match TRBD1. The germline V gene encodes CDR1 SGDLS and CDR2 YYNGEE. This CDR3 comprises 17 residues. V lost 4 bases and J lost 0; bases outside the gene matches: 9.

The J gene is TRBJ2-5, the V gene TRBV12-5; TRBD2 is a possible D gene (6 bases). Germline V gives CDR1 LGHNT, CDR2 FRNRAP. Trimming shortened V by 1 base and J by 2 bases, and 11 bases separated the two germline ends. CDR3 length: 15 residues. The DNA for the CDR3 is TGTGCTAGTGGTTTGGGAAACGGAGGGCAAGAGACCCAGTACTTC. It specifies CASGLGNGGQETQYF.

The chain employs TRBV12-3 or TRBV12-4 and TRBJ2-5; D gene ambiguous. Trimming cost V 3 bases and J 5 bases, with 13 bases left between them. The CDR3 length is 14 residues. The CDR3 nucleotides are TGTGCCAGCAGTTTCGCCCCGACCGGGGAGACCCAGTACTTC. This encodes CASSFAPTGETQYF.

CDR3 DNA sequence: TGTGCCACCAGCAGAGCATTGGGGGGCAGGGGCCACGAGCAGTACTTC. It is translated as CATSRALGGRGHEQYF. The genes are TRBV15 and TRBJ2-7, with D perhaps matching TRBD1 or TRBD2 (6 bases each). The germline V gene has CDR1 LNHNV and CDR2 YYDKDF (reference sequence). With 1 base removed from V and 5 bases from J, the gap between germline ends came to 18 bases. This CDR3 is 16 amino acids long.

The chain is built from TRBV29-1 and TRBJ1-2, with TRBD1 identical over 7 bases. Unmatched junction bases numbered 5, after V lost 0 bases and J lost 4 bases. The CDR3 extends over 14 amino acids. CDR1 SQVTM and CDR2 ANQGSEA come from the germline V gene. The CDR3 sequence is CSVEEYRDSYGYTF. The CDR3 region has the DNA TGCAGCGTTGAAGAGTACAGGGACAGCTATGGCTACACCTTC.